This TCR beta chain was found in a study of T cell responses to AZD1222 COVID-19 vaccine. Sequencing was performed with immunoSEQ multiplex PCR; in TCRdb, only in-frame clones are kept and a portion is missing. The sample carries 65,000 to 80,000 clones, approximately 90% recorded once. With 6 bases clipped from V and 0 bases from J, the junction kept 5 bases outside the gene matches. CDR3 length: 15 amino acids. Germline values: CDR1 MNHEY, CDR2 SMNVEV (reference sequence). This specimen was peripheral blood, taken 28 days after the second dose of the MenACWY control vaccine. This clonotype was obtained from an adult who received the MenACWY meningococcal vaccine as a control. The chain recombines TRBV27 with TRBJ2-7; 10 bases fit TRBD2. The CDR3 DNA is TGTGCCAGCAGGCTAGCGGGGGCCACCTCCTACGAGCAGTACTTC. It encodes CASRLAGATSYEQYF.